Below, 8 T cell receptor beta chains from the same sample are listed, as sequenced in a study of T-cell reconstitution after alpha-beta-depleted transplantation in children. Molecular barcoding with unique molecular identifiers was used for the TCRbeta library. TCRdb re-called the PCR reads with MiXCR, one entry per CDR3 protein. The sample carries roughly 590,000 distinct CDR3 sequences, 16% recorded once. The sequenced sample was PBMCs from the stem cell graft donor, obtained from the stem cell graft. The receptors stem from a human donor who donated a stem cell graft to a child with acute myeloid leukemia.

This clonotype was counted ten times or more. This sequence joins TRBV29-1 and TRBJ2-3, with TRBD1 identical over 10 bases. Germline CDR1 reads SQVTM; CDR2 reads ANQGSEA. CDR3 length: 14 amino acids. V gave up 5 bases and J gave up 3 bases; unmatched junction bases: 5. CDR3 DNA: TGCAGCGTTTCGACAGGGGGCGGAACAGATACGCAGTATTTT. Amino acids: CSVSTGGGTDTQYF.

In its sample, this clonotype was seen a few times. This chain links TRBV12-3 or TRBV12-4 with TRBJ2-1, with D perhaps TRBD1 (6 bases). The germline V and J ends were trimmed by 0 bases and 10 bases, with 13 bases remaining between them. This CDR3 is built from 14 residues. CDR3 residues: CASSLADRSGEQFF. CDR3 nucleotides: TGTGCCAGCAGTTTAGCCGACAGGTCCGGAGAGCAGTTCTTC.

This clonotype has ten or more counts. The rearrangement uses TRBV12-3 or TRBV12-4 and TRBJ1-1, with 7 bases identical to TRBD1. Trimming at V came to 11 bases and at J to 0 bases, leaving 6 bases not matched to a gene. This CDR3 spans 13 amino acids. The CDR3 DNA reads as TGTGCCGCGGGAGGACAGGTGAACACTGAAGCTTTCTTT. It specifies CAAGGQVNTEAFF.

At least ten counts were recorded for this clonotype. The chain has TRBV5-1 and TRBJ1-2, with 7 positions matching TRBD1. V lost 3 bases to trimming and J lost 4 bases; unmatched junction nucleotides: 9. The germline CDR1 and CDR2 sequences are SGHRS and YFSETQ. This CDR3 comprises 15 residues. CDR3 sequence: CASSSTLGQSYGYTF. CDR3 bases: TGCGCCAGCAGCTCAACCCTGGGACAGAGCTATGGCTACACCTTC.

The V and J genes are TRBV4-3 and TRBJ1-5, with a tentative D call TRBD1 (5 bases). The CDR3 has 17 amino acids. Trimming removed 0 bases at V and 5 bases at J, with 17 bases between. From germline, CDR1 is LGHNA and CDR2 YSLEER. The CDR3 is CASSQDLGTEAYQPQHF. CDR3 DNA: TGCGCCAGCAGCCAAGATCTGGGGACTGAGGCATATCAGCCCCAGCATTTT.

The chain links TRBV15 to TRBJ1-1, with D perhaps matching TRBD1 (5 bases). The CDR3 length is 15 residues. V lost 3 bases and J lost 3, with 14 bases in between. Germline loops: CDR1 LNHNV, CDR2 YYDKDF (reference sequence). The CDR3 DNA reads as TGTGCCACCAGCAGTCTTCGGGGCTGGGACACTGAAGCTTTCTTT. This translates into CATSSLRGWDTEAFF.

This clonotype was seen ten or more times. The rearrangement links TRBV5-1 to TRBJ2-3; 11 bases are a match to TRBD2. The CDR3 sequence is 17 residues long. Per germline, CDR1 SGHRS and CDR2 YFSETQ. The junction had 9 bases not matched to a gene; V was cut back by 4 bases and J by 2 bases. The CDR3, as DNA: TGCGCCAGCAGCCCATCTGGGACTAGCGGATACACAGATACGCAGTATTTT. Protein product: CASSPSGTSGYTDTQYF. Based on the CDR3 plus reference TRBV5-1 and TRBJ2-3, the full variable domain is KAGVTQTPRYLIKTRGQQVTLSCSPISGHRSVSWYQQTPGQGLQFLFEYFSETQRNKGNFPGRFSGRQFSNSRSEMNVSTLELGDSALYLCASSPSGTSGYTDTQYFGPGTRLTVL.

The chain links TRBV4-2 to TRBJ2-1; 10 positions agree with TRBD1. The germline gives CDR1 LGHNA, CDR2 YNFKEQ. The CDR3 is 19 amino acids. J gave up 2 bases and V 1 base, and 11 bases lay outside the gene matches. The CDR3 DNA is TGTGCCAGCAGCCAAGGGGGGACAGGGGCCTTAGGGGCCTACAATGAGCAGTTCTTC. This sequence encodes CASSQGGTGALGAYNEQFF.